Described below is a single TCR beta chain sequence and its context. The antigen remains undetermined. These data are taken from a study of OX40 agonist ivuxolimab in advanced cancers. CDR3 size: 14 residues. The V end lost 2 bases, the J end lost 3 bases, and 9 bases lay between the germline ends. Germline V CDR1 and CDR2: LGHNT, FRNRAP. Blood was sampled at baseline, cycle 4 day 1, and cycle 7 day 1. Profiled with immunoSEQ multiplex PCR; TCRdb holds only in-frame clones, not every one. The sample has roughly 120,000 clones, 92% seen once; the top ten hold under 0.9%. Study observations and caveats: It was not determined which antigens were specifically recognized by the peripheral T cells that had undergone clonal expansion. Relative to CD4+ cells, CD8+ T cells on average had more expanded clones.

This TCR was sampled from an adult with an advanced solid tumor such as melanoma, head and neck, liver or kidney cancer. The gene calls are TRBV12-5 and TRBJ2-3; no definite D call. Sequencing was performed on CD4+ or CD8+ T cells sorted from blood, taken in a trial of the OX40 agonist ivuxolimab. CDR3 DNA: TGTGCTAGTGGTTTGAATCTGTTAACAGATACGCAGTATTTT. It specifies CASGLNLLTDTQYF.